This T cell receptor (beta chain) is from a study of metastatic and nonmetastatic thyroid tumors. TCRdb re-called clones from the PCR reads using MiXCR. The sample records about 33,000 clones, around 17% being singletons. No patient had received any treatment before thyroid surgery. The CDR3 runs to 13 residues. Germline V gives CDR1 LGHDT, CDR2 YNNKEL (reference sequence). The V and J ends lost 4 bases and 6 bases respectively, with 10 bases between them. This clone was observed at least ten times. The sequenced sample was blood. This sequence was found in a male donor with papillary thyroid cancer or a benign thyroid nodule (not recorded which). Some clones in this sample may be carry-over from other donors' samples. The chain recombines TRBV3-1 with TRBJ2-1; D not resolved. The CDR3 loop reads CASSPLLGNEQFF. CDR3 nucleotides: TGTGCCAGCAGCCCCCTTTTAGGCAATGAGCAGTTCTTC.